Each of the 28 T cell receptor beta chains below was sequenced from the same sample in a study of T cells in women clearing cervical HPV infection. Sequencing was performed with immunoSEQ multiplex PCR; in TCRdb, only in-frame clones are kept and a portion is missing. The data show about 30,000 clones, and the top ten clones hold about 3.7%. Sequencing used blood buffy coat. The receptor source for this set is a woman between 18 and 69 years old with a cervical HPV16 infection that either progressed to CIN3+ or cleared (not recorded which).

With regard to this clone: The missing CDR3 end, 3 residues past where the read stops, is filled in from the germline J gene. The chain has TRBV10-3 and TRBJ2-1; D is uncertain. V was cut by 10 bases and J by 0 bases, with 13 bases left in between. Germline V CDR1 and CDR2: ENHRY, SYGVKD. The CDR3 loop spans 14 amino acids. CDR3 DNA (partial): TGTGCCACTACCCCCGAGCTCTCCTACAATGAG. It codes for CATTPELSYNE. The complete CDR3 reads CATTPELSYNEQFF.

Concerning this clone itself: The read gets to within 3 residues of the CDR3 end, and the germline J gene fills in the rest. J is TRBJ2-3 and V is TRBV20-1; 7 nucleotides align to TRBD2. The CDR3 consists of 14 residues. The junction had 4 bases not matched to a gene; V was cut back by 1 base and J by 3 bases. Germline V lookup: CDR1 DFQATT, CDR2 SNEGSKA (reference sequence). Here the CDR3 reads CSARAQAGTDTQYF. The part of the CDR3 DNA that was read is TGCAGTGCTAGAGCCCAAGCGGGAACAGATACG.

A word on this clone: The CDR3 extends 3 residues past the end of the read, so its final part is completed from the germline J gene. The chain employs TRBV12-3 or TRBV12-4 and TRBJ2-3, with a possible D match to TRBD2 (6 bases). V was pared by 1 base and J by 1 base, with 9 bases between. This CDR3 comprises 15 residues. The sequenced part of the CDR3 DNA is TGTGCCAGCAGTTTAGTTAGCGGAGGCACAGATACG. Translation: CASSLVSGGTDT. The whole CDR3 is CASSLVSGGTDTQYF.

Notes on this clone: With the read ending 3 residues before the CDR3 end, the germline J gene is used to fill in that end. This rearrangement joins TRBV10-1 to TRBJ2-5, with 7 bases fitting TRBD1. V lost 2 bases and J lost 0; bases outside the gene matches: 3. The CDR3 has 15 residues. Per germline, CDR1 WNHNN and CDR2 SYGVQD (reference sequence). CDR3 DNA (partial): TGCGCCAGCAGTGAGCGAGGGGGCTACCAAGAGACC. It yields the protein CASSERGGYQET. The CDR3 in full is CASSERGGYQETQYF.

The CDR3 reads CASSQGGGSYEQYF. The sequenced CDR3 bases are TGTGCCAGCAGCCAGGGCGGGGGGTCCTACGAG. This chain connects TRBV11-2 to TRBJ2-7; 8 nucleotides line up with TRBD2. The read halts 3 residues ahead of the CDR3 end, with the missing end drawn from the germline J gene. The germline V gene encodes CDR1 SGHAT and CDR2 FQNNGV. Trimming at V came to 5 bases and at J to 1 base, leaving 4 bases not matched to a gene. The CDR3 has 14 residues.

A word on this clone: The read ends 3 residues early relative to the CDR3; the germline J gene fills the gap. The chain is built from TRBV7-6 and TRBJ2-1, with 10 bases matching TRBD2. V lost 1 base and J lost 1; bases outside the gene matches: 7. Germline V gene lookup returns CDR1 SGHVS and CDR2 FNYEAQ. There are 18 residues in the CDR3. The part of the CDR3 DNA that was read is TGTGCCAGCAGCTTAGGGTCCAGGACTAGCGGATCCTACAATGAG. Amino acids: CASSLGSRTSGSYNE. From start to end, the CDR3 is CASSLGSRTSGSYNEQFF.

Notes on this clone: The read finishes 3 residues shy of the CDR3 end, and the germline J gene is used to complete it. V usage is TRBV5-6 and J usage is TRBJ1-4; a possible D gene is TRBD1 (5 bases). CDR1 is SGHDT, CDR2 YYEEEE, per germline. The CDR3 has 15 amino acids. The sequenced part of the CDR3 DNA is TGTGCCAGCAGCTTACACATCTCTGGGGCCAACGTA. Protein: CASSLHISGANV. The full CDR3 is CASSLHISGANVLFF.

The CDR3: CASRVTGEKLFF. The CDR3 DNA, read in part, is TGTGCCAGCAGGGTGACAGGTGAAAAG. This chain uses TRBV2 with TRBJ2-2; tentative D call: TRBD1 (6 bases). The read stops 3 residues short of the end of the CDR3; the missing end is completed from the germline J gene. This CDR3 has 12 residues. The germline CDR1 and CDR2 sequences are SNHLY and FYNNEI. The whole variable domain, filled in from reference TRBV2 and TRBJ2-2, reads EPEVTQTPSHQVTQMGQEVILRCVPISNHLYFYWYRQILGQKVEFLVSFYNNEISEKSEIFDDQFSVERPDGSNFTLKIRSTKLEDSAMYFCASRVTGEKLFFGEGSRLTVL.

Comment on this clone: The CDR3 end falls 3 residues outside the read, so it is completed with the germline J gene. V usage is TRBV5-6 and J usage is TRBJ2-7, with D hard to call. From germline, CDR1 is SGHDT and CDR2 YYEEEE. Trimming removed 0 bases at V and 3 bases at J, with 7 bases between. The CDR3 is 13 amino acids. The sequenced CDR3 bases are TGTGCCAGCAGCTTGGCCATCAGCTACGAG. Encoded protein: CASSLAISYE. In full, the CDR3 is CASSLAISYEQYF.

As concerns this clone: From the germline J gene comes the end of the CDR3, since the read stops 3 residues before it. The chain uses TRBV7-3 and TRBJ1-1, with 10 nucleotides matching TRBD1. CDR1 and CDR2 (germline): SGHTA, FQGTGA. CDR3 length equals 14 residues. V gave up 5 bases and J gave up 4 bases; unmatched junction bases: 4. Partial CDR3 DNA: TGTGCCAGCAGCCCCCGGGACAGGGGCACTGAA. Translated: CASSPRDRGTE. The entire CDR3 protein is CASSPRDRGTEAFF. The entire variable domain, with the rest obtained from reference TRBV7-3 and TRBJ1-1, is as follows: GAGVSQTPSNKVTEKGKYVELRCDPISGHTALYWYRQSLGQGPEFLIYFQGTGAADDSGLPNDRFFAVRPEGSVSTLKIQRTERGDSAVYLCASSPRDRGTEAFFGQGTRLTVV.

Comment on this clone: The sequence runs out 3 residues before the end of the CDR3; the remainder is reconstructed from the germline J gene. This chain links TRBV10-3 with TRBJ2-3; a weak D match, TRBD2 (6 bases). Germline CDR1 is ENHRY and CDR2 is SYGVKD. The CDR3 consists of 14 residues. V was cut by 5 bases and J by 6 bases, with 15 bases left in between. The sequenced CDR3 bases are TGTGCCATCAGTTGGAGGGGACTCCAGGATACG. The encoded protein is CAISWRGLQDT. In full, the CDR3 reads CAISWRGLQDTQYF.

This clone is medium-sized by frequency. The read gets to within 3 residues of the CDR3 end, and the germline J gene fills in the rest. The chain recombines TRBV20-1 with TRBJ2-3; 7 positions agree with TRBD2. Trimming cost V 5 bases and J 1 base; bases outside gene matches: 15. The CDR3 sequence is 17 residues long. The germline CDR1 and CDR2 sequences are DFQATT and SNEGSKA (reference sequence). The sequenced CDR3 bases are TGCAGTGCTCGCCCTGCCCCGGGACTAAGGGGCACAGATACG. Protein: CSARPAPGLRGTDT. The entire CDR3 protein reads CSARPAPGLRGTDTQYF.

A word on this clone: Sequencing ends 3 residues short of the CDR3 end; the germline J gene provides the rest. This chain links TRBV30 with TRBJ1-2; TRBD1 is a possible D gene (6 bases). Germline CDR1 reads GTSNPN; CDR2 reads SVGIG (reference sequence). V gave up 0 bases and J gave up 6 bases, with 11 bases separating them. The CDR3 consists of 13 residues. The CDR3 here is CAWSVPGGHGYTF. CDR3 DNA, as far as it was read: TGTGCCTGGAGTGTACCGGGGGGCCATGGC.

On this clone: A junction boundary mismatches the germline segment, possibly from a read error. The observed sequence ends 3 residues before the CDR3 terminus, with the missing tail filled in from the germline J gene. This sequence joins TRBV7-7 and TRBJ1-3; 7 nucleotides line up with TRBD1. CDR3 length: 14 amino acids. Per the germline V gene, CDR1 is SSHAT and CDR2 is FNYEAQ (reference sequence). The CDR3: CASSLGGPGNTIYF. CDR3 bases read: TGTGCTAGCAGCTTAGGGGGCCCTGGAAACACC.

Points on this clone: The sequenced fragment ends 3 residues before the CDR3 boundary, so the rest is inferred from the germline J gene. V gene TRBV2 combines with J gene TRBJ2-2; the D gene is possibly TRBD1 (5 bases). Germline V gives CDR1 SNHLY, CDR2 FYNNEI. Trimming stripped 4 bases from V and 0 bases from J, with 12 bases between. The CDR3 contains 16 residues. CDR3 DNA (partial): TGTGCCAGCAGTGTAGATCAGGGTGCGAACACCGGGGAG. Protein sequence: CASSVDQGANTGE. The full CDR3 sequence reads CASSVDQGANTGELFF.

On this clone: Read coverage stops 3 residues before the CDR3 terminus; the germline J gene supplies the remainder. This chain connects TRBV6-4 to TRBJ2-3; D gene unclear. The CDR3 is made up of 13 amino acids. Germline V gives CDR1 MRHNA, CDR2 SNTAGT. V lost 4 bases to trimming and J lost 1 base, with 6 bases between them. The DNA read from the CDR3 is TGTGCCAGCAGTGTGTCAGGCACAGATACG. Its protein product is CASSVSGTDT. The CDR3, in full, reads CASSVSGTDTQYF.

Concerning this clone: The CDR3 end is not reached by the read, which stops 3 residues before it; the germline J gene fills it in. V gene TRBV20-1 combines with J gene TRBJ2-3; 12 bases align to TRBD2. CDR1 DFQATT and CDR2 SNEGSKA come from the germline V gene (reference sequence). This CDR3 has 15 residues. V was clipped by 6 bases and J by 4 bases; unmatched bases: 8. The covered CDR3 bases are TGCAGTGCCAACCCGGGACTAGCGGGTTCAGATACG. It translates to CSANPGLAGSDT. The full-length CDR3 reads as CSANPGLAGSDTQYF.

Comment on this clone: The observed sequence ends 3 residues before the CDR3 terminus, with the missing tail filled in from the germline J gene. The chain joins TRBV20-1 to TRBJ1-4; TRBD1 agrees at 8 bases. The CDR3 is 15 amino acids. With 3 bases clipped from V and 8 bases from J, the junction kept 11 bases outside the gene matches. CDR1 is DFQATT, CDR2 SNEGSKA, per germline (reference sequence). The CDR3 spells CSASRAGGSREKLFF. Incomplete CDR3 DNA: TGCAGTGCTAGTAGGGCAGGGGGCTCGAGAGAAAAA.

On this clone: The read halts 3 residues ahead of the CDR3 end, with the missing end drawn from the germline J gene. The chain employs TRBV28 and TRBJ2-7; the match to TRBD1 covers 8 bases. Germline V gives CDR1 MDHEN, CDR2 SYDVKM. Trimming at V came to 10 bases and at J to 4 bases, leaving 12 bases not matched to a gene. The CDR3 runs to 14 residues. Incomplete CDR3 DNA: TGTGCCACCCTCCCTCCGGGACAGGCATACGAG. It yields the protein CATLPPGQAYE. The complete CDR3 reads CATLPPGQAYEQYF.

The sequenced part of the CDR3 DNA is TGCAGTGCTAGTAGGGACAGGGTCTACAATGAG. It encodes CSASRDRVYNE. The full CDR3 reads CSASRDRVYNEQFF. The chain links TRBV20-1 to TRBJ2-1; 9 bases agree with TRBD1. Sequencing ends 3 residues short of the CDR3 end; the germline J gene provides the rest. Germline V gene sequence: CDR1 DFQATT, CDR2 SNEGSKA (reference sequence). The CDR3 loop spans 14 amino acids. V was pared by 3 bases and J by 3 bases, with 3 bases of the junction left unmatched.

In the case of this clone: The read halts 3 residues ahead of the CDR3 end, with the missing end drawn from the germline J gene. The chain recombines TRBV2 with TRBJ1-2; a possible D gene is TRBD1 (5 bases). Germline V CDR1 and CDR2: SNHLY, FYNNEI. The CDR3 sequence is 16 residues long. The covered CDR3 bases are TGTGCCAGCAGTGAGGGGGGGAGCGGGAGTTACTACGAC. This translates into CASSEGGSGSYYD. The whole CDR3 is CASSEGGSGSYYDYTF.

Concerning this clone itself: The read halts 3 residues ahead of the CDR3 end, with the missing end drawn from the germline J gene. The V and J genes are TRBV5-1 and TRBJ1-1; 10 bases fit TRBD1. Germline CDR1 is SGHRS and CDR2 is YFSETQ. V dropped 4 bases and J dropped 4; count of bases not matched to a gene: 4. The CDR3 runs 14 residues. CDR3 sequence reads: CASSETGGGTEAFF. The sequenced CDR3 bases are TGCGCCAGCAGCGAGACAGGGGGCGGCACTGAA.

Turning to this clone: The observed sequence ends 3 residues before the CDR3 terminus, with the missing tail filled in from the germline J gene. The chain combines TRBV2 with TRBJ1-2, with D uncertain. From germline, CDR1 is SNHLY and CDR2 FYNNEI. The CDR3 spans 13 residues. V was cut by 0 bases and J by 5 bases, with 7 bases left in between. Incomplete CDR3 DNA: TGTGCCAGCAGTGAAGCGGGCGTATATGGC. Encoded protein: CASSEAGVYG. The complete CDR3 protein is CASSEAGVYGYTF. The full variable domain, with the rest looked up from reference TRBV2 and TRBJ1-2, is EPEVTQTPSHQVTQMGQEVILRCVPISNHLYFYWYRQILGQKVEFLVSFYNNEISEKSEIFDDQFSVERPDGSNFTLKIRSTKLEDSAMYFCASSEAGVYGYTFGSGTRLTVV.

A word on this clone: The read comes to an end 3 residues before the CDR3 does, leaving the germline J gene to fill in the end. This chain uses TRBV20-1 with TRBJ2-2, with D maybe TRBD1 (6 bases). Per the germline V gene, CDR1 is DFQATT and CDR2 is SNEGSKA (reference sequence). This CDR3 region has 13 residues. The part of the CDR3 DNA that was read is TGCAGTGCCCAACAGGGCCGGGGTGAAAAG. Encoded protein: CSAQQGRGEK. The complete CDR3 protein is CSAQQGRGEKLFF.

Points on this clone: The CDR3 goes on 3 residues after the read ends, and that part is filled in from the germline J gene. The chain employs TRBV5-1 and TRBJ2-5; 11 nucleotides agree with TRBD2. Germline CDR1 reads SGHRS; CDR2 reads YFSETQ. CDR3 length: 15 residues. V dropped 0 bases and J dropped 4; count of bases not matched to a gene: 2. Incomplete CDR3 DNA: TGCGCCAGCAGCTTGGAAGGACTAGCGGGAGAGACC. It yields the protein CASSLEGLAGET. The full CDR3 sequence reads CASSLEGLAGETQYF.

Concerning this clone itself: The read comes to an end 3 residues before the CDR3 does, leaving the germline J gene to fill in the end. The V call is TRBV20-1, the J call TRBJ2-7, with 13 bases matching TRBD2. V dropped 3 bases and J dropped 3; count of bases not matched to a gene: 5. This CDR3 region has 15 residues. Germline-derived CDR1 and CDR2 are DFQATT and SNEGSKA (reference sequence). The DNA read from the CDR3 is TGCAGTGCTAGTGGACTAGCGGGAGTGTACTACGAG. Amino acids: CSASGLAGVYYE. The entire CDR3 protein reads CSASGLAGVYYEQYF.

Note on this clone: The observed sequence ends 3 residues before the CDR3 terminus, with the missing tail filled in from the germline J gene. V usage is TRBV2 and J usage is TRBJ2-1; D may be TRBD2 (6 bases). This CDR3 is 16 amino acids long. Trimming took off 4 bases at V and 0 bases at J, with 13 bases between the two ends. Germline assignment: CDR1 SNHLY and CDR2 FYNNEI. CDR3 protein: CASSGRGWSSYNEQFF. The CDR3 DNA, read in part, is TGTGCCAGCAGTGGACGGGGGTGGAGCTCCTACAATGAG.

Note on this clone: The read finishes 3 residues shy of the CDR3 end, and the germline J gene is used to complete it. The J gene is TRBJ2-4, the V gene TRBV30, with 8 bases lining up with TRBD1. The CDR3 is 13 amino acids. Germline assignment: CDR1 GTSNPN and CDR2 SVGIG (reference sequence). This chain's CDR3 is CAWSRGRNYGQYF. The CDR3 bases that were read are TGTGCCTGGAGCAGGGGGCGGAACTATGGT.